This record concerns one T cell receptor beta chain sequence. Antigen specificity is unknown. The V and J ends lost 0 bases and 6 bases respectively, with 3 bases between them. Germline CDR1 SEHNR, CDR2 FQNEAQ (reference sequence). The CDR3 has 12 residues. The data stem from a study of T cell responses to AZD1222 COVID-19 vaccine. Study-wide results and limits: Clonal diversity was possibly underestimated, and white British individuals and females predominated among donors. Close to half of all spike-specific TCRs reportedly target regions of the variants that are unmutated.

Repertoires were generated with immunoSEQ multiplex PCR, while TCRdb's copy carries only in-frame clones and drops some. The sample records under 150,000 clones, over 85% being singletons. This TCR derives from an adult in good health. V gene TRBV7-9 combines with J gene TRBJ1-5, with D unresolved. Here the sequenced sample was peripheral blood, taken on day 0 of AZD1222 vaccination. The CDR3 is CASSLAFQPQHF. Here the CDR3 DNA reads TGTGCCAGCAGCTTAGCGTTTCAGCCCCAGCATTTT.